These 8 T cell receptor beta chains were sequenced from one sample in a study of blood T cell repertoires in COVID-19. Using immunoSEQ multiplex PCR, the repertoire was profiled, and TCRdb retains in-frame clones only, with some absent. The sample comprises approximately 150,000 clones, around 82% of which are singletons, and about 4% rests with the top ten. Source material: peripheral blood. These receptors were taken from a man between 60 and 70 years old with acute or convalescent COVID-19.

At least ten counts were recorded for this clone. The gene calls are TRBV7-3 and TRBJ1-5; no clear D. The V end was cut by 0 bases, the J end by 4 bases, with 16 bases between. CDR1 is SGHTA and CDR2 is FQGTGA in the germline V gene. This CDR3 comprises 17 residues. The CDR3 region is CASSLTRQRAWNQPQHF. DNA for the CDR3: TGTGCCAGCAGCTTAACCCGCCAGAGGGCGTGGAATCAGCCCCAGCATTTT.

The chain links TRBV7-9 to TRBJ1-6, with D tentatively TRBD1 (6 bases). V shed 3 bases and J shed 8 bases, with 17 bases lying between them. The CDR3 extends over 16 amino acids. Germline V gives CDR1 SEHNR, CDR2 FQNEAQ (reference sequence). CDR3 loop: CASSFFSGGADSPLHF. The CDR3 region has the DNA TGTGCCAGCAGCTTTTTTAGTGGGGGCGCCGATTCACCCCTCCACTTT.

This chain joins TRBV18 and TRBJ1-1; D perhaps matches TRBD1 (5 bases). The germline V gene has CDR1 KGHSH and CDR2 LQKENI. The V end lost 3 bases, the J end lost 2 bases, and 10 bases lay between the germline ends. The CDR3 sequence is 14 residues long. In nucleotides, the CDR3 is TGTGCCAGCTCACCCTCGGGGGGAAACACTGAAGCTTTCTTT. Translating it yields CASSPSGGNTEAFF.

The genes are TRBV7-9 and TRBJ2-7, with 10 bases fitting TRBD1. The CDR3 consists of 15 residues. V gave up 4 bases and J gave up 4 bases; unmatched junction bases: 7. CDR1 and CDR2 (germline): SEHNR, FQNEAQ (reference sequence). The CDR3 bases are TGTGCCAGCAGCTCCGACAGGGGGCGCGTATACGAGCAGTACTTC. It translates to CASSSDRGRVYEQYF. Supplemented by reference TRBV7-9 and TRBJ2-7, the full variable domain reads DTGVSQNPRHKITKRGQNVTFRCDPISEHNRLYWYRQTLGQGPEFLTYFQNEAQLEKSRLLSDRFSAERPKGSFSTLEIQRTEQGDSAMYLCASSSDRGRVYEQYFGPGTRLTVT.

The rearrangement joins TRBV5-4 to TRBJ2-7; TRBD2 matches 7 bases. The V segment lost 4 bases and the J segment 2 bases; nucleotides outside the gene matches: 12. Per the germline V gene, CDR1 is SGHNT and CDR2 is YYREEE (reference sequence). The CDR3 contains 16 residues. Here the CDR3 reads CASSPKTVGGAYEQYF. DNA for the CDR3: TGTGCCAGCAGCCCAAAGACGGTTGGGGGGGCCTACGAGCAGTACTTC.

Only a few counts were recorded for this clone. In DNA, the CDR3 is TGTGCCTGGAGTGTCGGGACATTCAATCAGCCCCAGCATTTT. Amino acids: CAWSVGTFNQPQHF. V and J are TRBV30 and TRBJ1-5, with D perhaps TRBD1 (6 bases). The CDR3 extends over 14 amino acids. With 0 bases removed from V and 3 bases from J, the gap between germline ends came to 9 bases. The germline V gene encodes CDR1 GTSNPN and CDR2 SVGIG (reference sequence).

The V gene is TRBV9, the J gene TRBJ2-3; a weak D match, TRBD2 (6 bases). Trimming left V 3 bases short and J 4 bases short, with 15 bases between. The germline CDR1 and CDR2 sequences are SGDLS and YYNGEE. This CDR3 is built from 15 residues. The CDR3 loop is CASSGRWGDADTQYF. The DNA of the CDR3 is TGTGCCAGCAGCGGTCGATGGGGGGACGCAGATACGCAGTATTTT.

The chain carries TRBV21-1 and TRBJ2-3; the table's D call of TRBD2 was not tested on the DNA. TRBV21-1 is deemed a pseudogene. The CDR3 contains 11 residues. The CDR3 sequence is CASSPSDTQYF. CDR3 nucleotide sequence: TGTGCCAGCAGTCCTTCTGATACGCAGTATTTT.